This passage covers 3 T cell receptor beta chains from one sample sequenced in a study of T cells after yellow fever vaccination. A single record per CDR3 protein comes from TCRdb applying MiXCR to the 5' RACE reads. Of about 340,000 distinct CDR3 sequences in the sample, almost 4% were seen once. The sequencing here drew on PBMCs, taken 5 days after the yellow fever booster vaccination. These receptors all stem from a man between 18 and 35 years old who received the YFV17D yellow fever vaccine.

In this sample, this clonotype turned up many times. The chain recombines TRBV6-5 with TRBJ2-5; TRBD2 aligns across 7 bases. Per germline, CDR1 MNHEY and CDR2 SVGAGI. V was pared by 0 bases and J by 2 bases, with 3 bases of the junction left unmatched. This CDR3 comprises 15 residues. The CDR3 nucleotides are TGTGCCAGCAGTTACTCGCCGGGACTACAAGAGACCCAGTACTTC. This codes for CASSYSPGLQETQYF.

This clonotype was seen ten or more times. This chain links TRBV5-1 with TRBJ2-7; maybe TRBD1 (6 bases). V was shortened by 4 bases and J by 4 bases, with 18 bases between the two germline ends. CDR1 is SGHRS and CDR2 is YFSETQ in the germline V gene. This CDR3 comprises 15 residues. The CDR3 protein is CASSTEPQGRYEQYF. CDR3 bases: TGCGCCAGCAGCACAGAACCACAGGGACGGTACGAGCAGTACTTC.

The V gene is TRBV11-2, the J gene TRBJ2-7; 12 bases align to TRBD2. The V and J ends lost 4 bases and 3 bases, in that order; junction bases with no gene match: 7. The germline V gene encodes CDR1 SGHAT and CDR2 FQNNGV. This CDR3 has 16 amino acids. The CDR3 is CASSYRLAGDFYEQYF. CDR3 bases: TGTGCCAGCAGCTACAGACTAGCGGGGGATTTCTACGAGCAGTACTTC.